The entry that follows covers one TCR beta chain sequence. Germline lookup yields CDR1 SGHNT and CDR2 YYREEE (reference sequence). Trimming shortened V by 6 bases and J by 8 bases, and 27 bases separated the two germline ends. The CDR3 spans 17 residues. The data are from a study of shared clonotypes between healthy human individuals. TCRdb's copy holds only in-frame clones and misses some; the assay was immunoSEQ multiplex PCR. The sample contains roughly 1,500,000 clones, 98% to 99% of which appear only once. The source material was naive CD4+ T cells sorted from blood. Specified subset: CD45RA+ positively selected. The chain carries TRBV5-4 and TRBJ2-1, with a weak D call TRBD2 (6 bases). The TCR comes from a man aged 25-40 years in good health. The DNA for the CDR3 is TGTGCCAGCAAAACTAGCCCGACGGCCCCCAGCGCCCATGAGCAGTTCTTC. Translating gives CASKTSPTAPSAHEQFF.